The T cell receptor beta chain described here comes from a study of vaccination and CD4 T cells after COVID-19. With respect to this clonotype: The antigen remains unidentified.

Treatment reported: approximately nine-day PBMC culture with coronavirus spike peptide pools or control peptides (ViraFEST assay). Each well received some 2.2 million PBMCs, cultured with about 9.1 IU/ml IL-2 and about 9.9 ug/ml peptide pools. The study sequenced cultured CD4+ T cell DNA using the Oncomine TCR Beta short-read assay. TCRdb passed the PCR reads through MiXCR, listing each CDR3 protein once. The sample consists of more than 10,000 distinct CDR3 sequences, about 30% of them appearing once. Germline values: CDR1 SGHVS, CDR2 FNYEAQ. CDR3 size: 15 residues. Trimming shortened V by 0 bases and J by 3 bases, and 10 bases separated the two germline ends.

The sample consisted of CD4+ T cells from blood, cultured in vitro, taken after SARS-CoV-2 vaccination. This TCR was recovered from a human donor who had recovered from COVID-19. The V gene is TRBV7-6, the J gene TRBJ2-3, with a weak D call TRBD2 (6 bases). The CDR3 DNA follows: TGTGCCAGCAGCTTAGCGGCGGGAATTACAGATACGCAGTATTTT. It is translated as CASSLAAGITDTQYF.